A single sample is the source of the 10 T cell receptor beta chains below, sequenced in a study of cytomegalovirus exposure and HLA in healthy donors. The PCR made use of 60 Vbeta and 13 Jbeta primers. Sequenced by immunoSEQ multiplex PCR; TCRdb stores in-frame clones only, minus some. The sample lists some 200,000 clones, roughly 80% occurring once. The sample consisted of PBMCs. Every receptor here comes from a man in his fifties or sixties in good health and CMV-seronegative.

This sequence joins TRBV2 and TRBJ2-5; 11 nucleotides match TRBD1. Germline V CDR1 and CDR2: SNHLY, FYNNEI. Germline trimming cut 7 bases from V and 4 bases from J; bases unmatched to any gene: 2. This CDR3 is 13 amino acids long. The CDR3 bases are TGTGCCAGCACCGGGACAGGGGGAGAGACCCAGTACTTC. Translated, it gives CASTGTGGETQYF.

The chain combines TRBV6-1 with TRBJ1-2, with D unresolved. Trimming cost V 5 bases and J 8 bases, with 15 bases left between them. The CDR3 has 13 amino acids. CDR1 MNHNS and CDR2 SASEGT come from the germline V gene. CDR3 in DNA: TGTGCCAGCAGTCCAAGCGGCTTAACCGGCTACACCTTC. This translates into CASSPSGLTGYTF.

The chain couples TRBV6-1 to TRBJ2-7, with D hard to call. The CDR3 is 13 amino acids. Germline CDR1 is MNHNS and CDR2 is SASEGT. With 3 bases removed from V and 3 bases from J, the gap between germline ends came to 9 bases. The CDR3 is CASSDKQIYEQYF. The CDR3, as DNA: TGTGCCAGCAGTGACAAACAGATCTACGAGCAGTACTTC.

The chain employs TRBV29-1 and TRBJ2-1, with D tentatively TRBD2 (6 bases). This CDR3 spans 12 amino acids. Germline assignment: CDR1 SQVTM and CDR2 ANQGSEA. V was pared by 4 bases and J by 7 bases, with 11 bases between. This CDR3 is CSVGIADNEQFF. Written as DNA, the CDR3 is TGCAGCGTTGGGATAGCGGATAATGAGCAGTTCTTC.

The chain is built from TRBV7-2 and TRBJ2-7; 8 bases map to TRBD2. The J segment lost 4 bases and the V segment lost 6 bases, leaving 11 bases of the junction unmatched. The length of the CDR3 is 15 residues. The germline gives CDR1 SGHTA, CDR2 FQGNSA. The CDR3 sequence: CASSPWGGGLYEQYF. The CDR3 DNA follows: TGTGCCAGCAGTCCATGGGGCGGGGGGCTATACGAGCAGTACTTC.

This clone showed up just once. Other DNA sequences in this sample translate to the same CDR3. V usage is TRBV9 and J usage is TRBJ2-1, with D possibly matching TRBD1 (5 bases). In germline, CDR1 is SGDLS, CDR2 YYNGEE. Trimming removed 4 bases at V and 0 bases at J, with 11 bases between. This CDR3 is 15 amino acids long. The CDR3 DNA sequence: TGTGCCAGCAGCCCCAGGGCGAGCTCCTACAATGAGCAGTTCTTC. It specifies CASSPRASSYNEQFF.

The chain joins TRBV4-1 to TRBJ1-1; D is perhaps TRBD1 (6 bases). The CDR3 is 15 amino acids. CDR1 and CDR2 from the germline V gene are MGHRA and YSYEKL. The V end lost 2 bases, the J end lost 6 bases, and 16 bases lay between the germline ends. CDR3 region: CASSQNGGGRSEAFF. The CDR3 nucleotides are TGCGCCAGCAGCCAAAACGGCGGGGGGCGATCTGAAGCTTTCTTT.

The chain combines TRBV9 with TRBJ1-1; D ambiguous. Trimming removed 0 bases from V and 5 bases from J, with 11 bases in between. Germline values: CDR1 SGDLS, CDR2 YYNGEE. The CDR3 contains 14 residues. CDR3 sequence reads: CASSVGEMRTEAFF. CDR3 bases: TGTGCCAGCAGCGTAGGTGAGATGAGAACTGAAGCTTTCTTT.

The J gene is TRBJ1-3, the V gene TRBV11-2; D possibly corresponds to TRBD1 (6 bases). Trimming cost V 2 bases and J 3 bases, with 11 bases left between them. The CDR3 is 15 amino acids. Germline CDR1 reads SGHAT; CDR2 reads FQNNGV. CDR3 in DNA: TGTGCCAGCAGCTTAATCCCGACAGGTGGAAACACCATATATTTT. It translates to CASSLIPTGGNTIYF.

The rearrangement uses TRBV18 and TRBJ2-2; D might be TRBD2 (5 bases). V shed 2 bases and J shed 4 bases, with 11 bases lying between them. CDR1 and CDR2 (germline): KGHSH, LQKENI. The CDR3 is 15 amino acids. CDR3 loop: CASSPSSDSTGELFF. CDR3 sequence (DNA): TGTGCCAGCTCACCAAGTAGCGATTCCACCGGGGAGCTGTTTTTT.